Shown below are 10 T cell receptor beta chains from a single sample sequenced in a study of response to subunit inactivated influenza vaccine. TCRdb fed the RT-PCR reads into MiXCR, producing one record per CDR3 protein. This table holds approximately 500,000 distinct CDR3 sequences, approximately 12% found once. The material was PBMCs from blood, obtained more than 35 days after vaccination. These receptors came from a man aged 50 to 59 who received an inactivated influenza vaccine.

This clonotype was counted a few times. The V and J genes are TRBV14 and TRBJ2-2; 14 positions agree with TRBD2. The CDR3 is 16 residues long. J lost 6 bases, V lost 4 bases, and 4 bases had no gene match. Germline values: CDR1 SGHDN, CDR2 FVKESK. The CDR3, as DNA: TGTGCCAGCAGCCCGGGACTAGCGGGAGTTGCCGGGGAGCTGTTTTTT. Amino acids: CASSPGLAGVAGELFF.

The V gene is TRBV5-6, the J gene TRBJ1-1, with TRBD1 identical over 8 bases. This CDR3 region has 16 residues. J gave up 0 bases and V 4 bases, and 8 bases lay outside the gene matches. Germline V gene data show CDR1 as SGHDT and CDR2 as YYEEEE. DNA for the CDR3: TGTGCCAGCAGCCTAGGACAGGGAGGGATGAACACTGAAGCTTTCTTT. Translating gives CASSLGQGGMNTEAFF.

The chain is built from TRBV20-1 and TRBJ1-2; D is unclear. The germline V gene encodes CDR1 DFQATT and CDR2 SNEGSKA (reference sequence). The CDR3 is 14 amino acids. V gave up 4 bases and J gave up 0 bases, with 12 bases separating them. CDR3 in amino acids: CSAIPQASNYGYTF. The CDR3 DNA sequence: TGCAGTGCTATCCCCCAGGCCTCTAACTATGGCTACACCTTC.

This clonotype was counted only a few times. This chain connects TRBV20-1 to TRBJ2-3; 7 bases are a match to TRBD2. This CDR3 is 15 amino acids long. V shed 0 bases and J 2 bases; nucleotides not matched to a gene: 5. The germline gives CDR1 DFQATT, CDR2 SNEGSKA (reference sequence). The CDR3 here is CSARDRRGFTDTQYF. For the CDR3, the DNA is TGCAGTGCTAGAGATAGGCGGGGGTTCACAGATACGCAGTATTTT.

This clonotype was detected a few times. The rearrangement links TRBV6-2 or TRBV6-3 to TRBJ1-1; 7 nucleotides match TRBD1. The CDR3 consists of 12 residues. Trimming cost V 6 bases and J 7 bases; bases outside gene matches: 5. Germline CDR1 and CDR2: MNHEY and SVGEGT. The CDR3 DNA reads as TGTGCCAGCAGCCCAGACAGGGATGAAGCTTTCTTT. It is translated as CASSPDRDEAFF.

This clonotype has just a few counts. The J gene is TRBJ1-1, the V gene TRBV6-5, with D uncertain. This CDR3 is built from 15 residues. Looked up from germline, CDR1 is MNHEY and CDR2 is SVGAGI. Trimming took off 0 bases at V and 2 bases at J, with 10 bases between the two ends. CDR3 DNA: TGTGCCAGCAGTTACTCGATGAAAGGAAACACTGAAGCTTTCTTT. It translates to CASSYSMKGNTEAFF.

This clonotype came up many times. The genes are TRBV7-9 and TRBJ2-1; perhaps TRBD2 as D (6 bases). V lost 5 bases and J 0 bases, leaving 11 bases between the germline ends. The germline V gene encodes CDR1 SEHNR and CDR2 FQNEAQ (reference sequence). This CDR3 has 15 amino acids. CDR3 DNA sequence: TGTGCCAGCAGCGAGGCGGGGAGCTCCTACAATGAGCAGTTCTTC. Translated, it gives CASSEAGSSYNEQFF.

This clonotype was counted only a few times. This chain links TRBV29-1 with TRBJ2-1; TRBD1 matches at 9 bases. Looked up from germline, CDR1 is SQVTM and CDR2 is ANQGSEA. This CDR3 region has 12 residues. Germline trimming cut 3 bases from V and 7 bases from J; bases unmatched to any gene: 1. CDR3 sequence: CSVDGQGNEQFF. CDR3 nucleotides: TGCAGCGTTGACGGACAGGGGAATGAGCAGTTCTTC.

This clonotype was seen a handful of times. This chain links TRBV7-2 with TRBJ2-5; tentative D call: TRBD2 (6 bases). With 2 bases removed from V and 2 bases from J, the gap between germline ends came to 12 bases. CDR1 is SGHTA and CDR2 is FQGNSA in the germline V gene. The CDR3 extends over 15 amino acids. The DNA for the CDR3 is TGTGCCAGCAGCTTAAGCGGCGGACTACAAGAGACCCAGTACTTC. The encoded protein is CASSLSGGLQETQYF.

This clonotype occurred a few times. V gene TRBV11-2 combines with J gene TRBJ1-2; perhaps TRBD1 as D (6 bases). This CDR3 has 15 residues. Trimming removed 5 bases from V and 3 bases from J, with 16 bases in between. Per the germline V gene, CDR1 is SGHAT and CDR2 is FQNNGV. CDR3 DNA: TGTGCCAGCAGCCCGTCAGGATGGGGGCACTATGGCTACACCTTC. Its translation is CASSPSGWGHYGYTF.